One TCR beta chain is described in this entry. The CDR3 runs 13 residues. Germline-derived CDR1 and CDR2 are SGHDN and FVKESK. V gave up 6 bases and J gave up 7 bases; unmatched junction bases: 8. This record belongs to a study of control samples from healthy donors and cancer patients. The table came from immunoSEQ multiplex PCR; TCRdb's copy has only in-frame clones and leaves some out. Of some 120,000 clones listed, 80% to 95% are singletons. This clonotype was sampled from a man between 18 and 29 years old in good health. Sequenced: blood. The chain joins TRBV14 to TRBJ2-7; 8 bases agree with TRBD1. DNA for the CDR3: TGTGCCAGCAGTCTGGGCAGGGGGCAAGAGCAGTACTTC. It is translated as CASSLGRGQEQYF.